This TCR beta chain was identified during a study of blood T cell repertoires in COVID-19. Turning to the study itself: Sources were T cells, B-cell-depleted T cells, or PBMCs; the material itself was cDNA or gDNA.

Enrollees, about 18 to 95 years old, lived in fewer than 25 US areas. Before being deemed recovered, Cohort 3 donors had two negative PCRs, clearance, or symptom resolution. Looked up from germline, CDR1 is SGHDT and CDR2 is YYEEEE. V was shortened by 4 bases and J by 5 bases, with 7 bases between the two germline ends. The length of the CDR3 is 12 residues. This table comes from immunoSEQ multiplex PCR, and its TCRdb copy is limited to in-frame clones, with some not included. Of about 350,000 clones detected, more than 85% appear once; the ten largest clones hold under 3%. The chain is built from TRBV5-6 and TRBJ1-5; tentatively, D is TRBD1 (5 bases). The clonotype comes from a woman aged 30 to 39 who had recovered from COVID-19. Material for sequencing was PBMCs or T cells enriched from blood (not recorded which). CDR3 protein: CASSQQDQPQHF. CDR3 DNA: TGTGCCAGCAGCCAACAGGATCAGCCCCAGCATTTT.